Each of the 32 T cell receptor beta chains below was sequenced from the same sample in a study of blood T cells in healthy people across ages. It was with a sample-barcoded 5' primer and a J-beta primer mix that a second PCR of roughly 7 to 12 cycles was run. MiXCR, applied by TCRdb to the 5' RACE reads, yields one record per CDR3 protein. The sample holds 1.4 million to 1.5 million distinct CDR3 sequences, around 39% seen once. The sequencing sample was made of blood. Source of these receptors: a woman younger than 30 in good health.

The chain recombines TRBV3-1 with TRBJ1-2, with 7 bases lining up with TRBD1. Germline trimming cut 3 bases from V and 2 bases from J; bases unmatched to any gene: 9. CDR1 is LGHDT and CDR2 is YNNKEL in the germline V gene (reference sequence). The CDR3 totals 16 residues. CDR3 bases: TGTGCCAGCAGCCATAGAGACAGGGTCGGGAACTATGGCTACACCTTC. Amino acid sequence: CASSHRDRVGNYGYTF.

The CDR3 spells CASSSLPGSTYNEQFF. The CDR3 DNA sequence: TGTGCCAGCAGCTCCCTTCCGGGAAGCACCTACAATGAGCAGTTCTTC. The chain combines TRBV7-3 with TRBJ2-1; tentatively, D is TRBD2 (5 bases). This CDR3 comprises 16 residues. Germline CDR1 is SGHTA and CDR2 is FQGTGA. Trimming left V 4 bases short and J 2 bases short, with 15 bases between.

The V gene is TRBV10-3, the J gene TRBJ1-1; 7 bases match TRBD1. J lost 10 bases, V lost 2 bases, and 7 bases had no gene match. This CDR3 spans 13 amino acids. Germline values: CDR1 ENHRY, CDR2 SYGVKD. The CDR3: CAISEERTGLAFF. CDR3 in DNA: TGTGCCATCAGTGAGGAAAGGACAGGATTAGCTTTCTTT.

This clonotype was found a few times. V and J are TRBV7-3 and TRBJ2-7; 8 nucleotides align to TRBD2. Germline V gene data show CDR1 as SGHTA and CDR2 as FQGTGA. V trimming: 0 bases; J trimming: 4 bases; junction bases outside the gene matches: 8. The CDR3 spans 16 residues. The CDR3 loop is CASSLTSSGGLYEQYF. The CDR3 DNA follows: TGTGCCAGCAGCTTAACGTCGAGCGGGGGCCTTTACGAGCAGTACTTC.

This clonotype was recorded a few times. The rearrangement uses TRBV10-3 and TRBJ1-2; D remains unclear. The length of the CDR3 is 11 residues. Germline CDR1 reads ENHRY; CDR2 reads SYGVKD. V gave up 2 bases and J gave up 12 bases, with 10 bases separating them. CDR3 nucleotide sequence: TGTGCCATCAGTGAGGGGCAGGTTAACACCTTC. Translated, it gives CAISEGQVNTF.

The rearrangement joins TRBV7-3 to TRBJ2-3; D perhaps matches TRBD2 (6 bases). Germline V gene sequence: CDR1 SGHTA, CDR2 FQGTGA. The CDR3 length is 15 residues. Trimming stripped 5 bases from V and 2 bases from J, with 14 bases between. The CDR3, as DNA: TGTGCCAGCAGCCCGGGAGCAACCTACACAGATACGCAGTATTTT. It specifies CASSPGATYTDTQYF.

This clonotype was counted a few times. The rearrangement joins TRBV6-1 to TRBJ1-2, with 10 bases aligning to TRBD1. The trim removed 5 bases at V and 6 bases at J, leaving 3 bases unmatched. CDR1 MNHNS and CDR2 SASEGT come from the germline V gene. CDR3 size: 13 residues. CDR3 protein: CASSRDRGDGYTF. Here the CDR3 DNA reads TGTGCCAGCAGTCGGGACAGGGGCGATGGCTACACCTTC.

This chain joins TRBV20-1 and TRBJ2-7; D might be TRBD2 (6 bases). The J call is doubtful: the DNA matches TRBJ2-5 better. The CDR3 length is 14 residues. Looked up from germline, CDR1 is DFQATT and CDR2 is SNEGSKA (reference sequence). The CDR3 DNA is TGCAGTGCTAGAGATCCAAGGGCGGGGGAGACCCAGTACTTC. This gives the protein CSARDPRAGETQYF.

The chain couples TRBV3-1 to TRBJ1-2; D unclear. This CDR3 contains 15 residues. Germline V CDR1 and CDR2: LGHDT, YNNKEL (reference sequence). Trimming removed 3 bases at V and 3 bases at J, with 14 bases between. The CDR3 reads CASSQAWGVDYGYTF. As DNA, the CDR3 is TGTGCCAGCAGCCAGGCCTGGGGAGTGGACTATGGCTACACCTTC.

The rearrangement joins TRBV12-5 to TRBJ2-7, with 9 bases identical to TRBD1. The ends lost 3 bases at V and 3 bases at J; junction bases unmatched: 6. The CDR3 runs to 15 residues. Per the germline V gene, CDR1 is LGHNT and CDR2 is FRNRAP. The DNA of the CDR3 is TGTGCTAGTGGTTTTCAAGGACAGGGGTACTACGAGCAGTACTTC. Translating it yields CASGFQGQGYYEQYF.

The rearrangement uses TRBV2 and TRBJ2-3; 10 bases agree with TRBD2. This CDR3 is built from 16 residues. Germline CDR1 SNHLY, CDR2 FYNNEI. Trimming at V came to 6 bases and at J to 2 bases, leaving 8 bases not matched to a gene. DNA for the CDR3: TGTGCCAGCAGGGGAGGACTAGCGGCCAACACAGATACGCAGTATTTT. This codes for CASRGGLAANTDTQYF. Complete variable domain (other parts from reference TRBV2 and TRBJ2-3): EPEVTQTPSHQVTQMGQEVILRCVPISNHLYFYWYRQILGQKVEFLVSFYNNEISEKSEIFDDQFSVERPDGSNFTLKIRSTKLEDSAMYFCASRGGLAANTDTQYFGPGTRLTVL.

This clonotype was picked up a small number of times. The chain carries TRBV5-5 and TRBJ2-3, with 8 bases lining up with TRBD2. V lost 4 bases and J lost 4; bases outside the gene matches: 14. The CDR3 loop spans 17 amino acids. Germline V gene lookup returns CDR1 SGHKS and CDR2 YYEKEE (reference sequence). CDR3 loop: CASSLGVGSGSADTQYF. The CDR3 bases are TGTGCCAGCAGCCTCGGAGTGGGGAGCGGGAGCGCAGATACGCAGTATTTT.

This clonotype was observed a handful of times. The chain uses TRBV3-1 and TRBJ2-4; D is unclear. TRBJ2-5 explains the end of the DNA better; the J call may be wrong. Germline-derived CDR1 and CDR2 are LGHDT and YNNKEL (reference sequence). The CDR3 consists of 14 residues. CDR3 DNA sequence: TGTGCCAGCAGTCCCGGGCAGGTTAGGGAGACCCAGTACTTC. This sequence encodes CASSPGQVRETQYF.

In its sample, this clonotype was seen a few times. In DNA, the CDR3 is TGTGCCAGCAGCCCCCGGGACAGGGCGCCCGCTCGTACGCAGTATTTT. Protein: CASSPRDRAPARTQYF. The rearrangement links TRBV21-1 to TRBJ2-3; TRBD1 reflects the table's D call only, with no check against the DNA. TRBV21-1 is a recognized pseudogene. This CDR3 has 16 amino acids.

CDR3 loop: CASSWGQRTDTQYF. CDR3 bases: TGTGCCAGCAGCTGGGGACAACGCACAGATACGCAGTATTTT. The chain uses TRBV2 and TRBJ2-3; maybe TRBD1 (6 bases). The CDR3 contains 14 residues. V gave up 6 bases and J gave up 1 base, with 11 bases separating them. CDR1 SNHLY and CDR2 FYNNEI come from the germline V gene. Full variable domain (outside the CDR3, taken from reference TRBV2 and TRBJ2-3): EPEVTQTPSHQVTQMGQEVILRCVPISNHLYFYWYRQILGQKVEFLVSFYNNEISEKSEIFDDQFSVERPDGSNFTLKIRSTKLEDSAMYFCASSWGQRTDTQYFGPGTRLTVL.

The chain joins TRBV2 to TRBJ2-7; maybe TRBD1 (5 bases). The CDR3 is 14 amino acids. Deletions cut 8 bases from V and 1 base from J, with 15 bases between. Germline loops: CDR1 SNHLY, CDR2 FYNNEI. CDR3 sequence: CASLPDTLSYEQYF. In DNA form, the CDR3 reads TGTGCCAGCCTTCCGGACACCTTATCCTACGAGCAGTACTTC.

This rearrangement joins TRBV5-1 to TRBJ2-5; tentative D call: TRBD2 (6 bases). Trimming took 3 bases from V and 1 from J, leaving 13 bases between them. Germline V gives CDR1 SGHRS, CDR2 YFSETQ. The CDR3 has 15 amino acids. The chain's CDR3 is CASSWVGRPQETQYF. The CDR3 bases are TGCGCCAGCAGCTGGGTCGGGAGACCCCAAGAGACCCAGTACTTC.

This rearrangement joins TRBV30 to TRBJ2-3; D not resolved. Germline lookup yields CDR1 GTSNPN and CDR2 SVGIG (reference sequence). The CDR3 is made up of 13 amino acids. Trimming took 4 bases from V and 1 from J, leaving 9 bases between them. CDR3 amino acids: CAWKIAGTDTQYF. The CDR3 DNA sequence: TGTGCCTGGAAGATAGCAGGCACAGATACGCAGTATTTT.

This clonotype was seen more than once but under ten times. This chain joins TRBV7-9 and TRBJ2-3; 9 bases are shared with TRBD1. This CDR3 region has 16 residues. Germline assignment: CDR1 SEHNR and CDR2 FQNEAQ (reference sequence). Trimming took 6 bases from V and 0 from J; bases not matched to a gene: 7. CDR3 coding DNA: TGTGCCAGCAGATCTTCCGGGACAGGGAGCACAGATACGCAGTATTTT. It encodes CASRSSGTGSTDTQYF.

This chain uses TRBV20-1 with TRBJ2-1; D uncertain. The V end was cut by 5 bases, the J end by 1 base, with 12 bases between. Germline CDR1 reads DFQATT; CDR2 reads SNEGSKA (reference sequence). The CDR3 loop spans 14 amino acids. This chain's CDR3 is CSALPSNSYNEQFF. The CDR3 region has the DNA TGCAGTGCTCTTCCGAGTAATTCCTACAATGAGCAGTTCTTC.

This clonotype was seen repeatedly, ten times or more. The V gene is TRBV11-2, the J gene TRBJ2-3; D is perhaps TRBD1 or TRBD2 (5 bases each). The germline gives CDR1 SGHAT, CDR2 FQNNGV. The CDR3 consists of 13 residues. Trimming stripped 4 bases from V and 4 bases from J, with 9 bases between. The CDR3 here is CASSSGAADTQYF. The CDR3 DNA follows: TGTGCCAGCAGCTCCGGGGCGGCAGATACGCAGTATTTT.

The count of this clonotype is one. The chain links TRBV2 to TRBJ2-2, with 8 bases identical to TRBD2. The CDR3 length is 15 residues. Germline V gene data show CDR1 as SNHLY and CDR2 as FYNNEI. The J segment lost 6 bases and the V segment lost 8 bases, leaving 11 bases of the junction unmatched. CDR3 DNA sequence: TGTGCCAGCGGGGGTAGCGGGAAGGTGGCCGGGGAGCTGTTTTTT. As protein: CASGGSGKVAGELFF.

The gene calls are TRBV27 and TRBJ2-1, with 7 bases fitting TRBD2. Trimming at V came to 8 bases and at J to 0 bases, leaving 10 bases not matched to a gene. The germline CDR1 and CDR2 sequences are MNHEY and SMNVEV (reference sequence). This CDR3 region has 16 residues. The chain's CDR3 is CASGTQAGPSYNEQFF. For the CDR3, the DNA is TGTGCCAGCGGGACCCAAGCGGGACCCTCCTACAATGAGCAGTTCTTC.

V is TRBV20-1 and J is TRBJ2-7; 11 positions agree with TRBD2. The junction had 7 bases not matched to a gene; V was cut back by 3 bases and J by 3 bases. The CDR3 length is 15 residues. Germline V CDR1 and CDR2: DFQATT, SNEGSKA (reference sequence). This CDR3 reads CSASRLAGGHYEQYF. The CDR3 nucleotides read TGCAGTGCTAGTAGGCTAGCGGGAGGACACTACGAGCAGTACTTC.

This clonotype was counted a few times. This chain connects TRBV5-6 to TRBJ2-5, with a possible D match to TRBD1 (6 bases). Trimming pared 1 base from V and 3 bases from J, leaving 13 bases between. CDR1 and CDR2 (germline): SGHDT, YYEEEE. The CDR3 has 15 residues. The CDR3 coding sequence is TGTGCCAGCAGCTTGAGTTTAAAGGGGGAAGAGACCCAGTACTTC. Protein product: CASSLSLKGEETQYF.

In the case of this clonotype: One junction end does not reproduce the germline sequence, and a read error may be involved. V usage is TRBV29-1 and J usage is TRBJ1-2; D not certain. Looked up from germline, CDR1 is SQVTM and CDR2 is ANQGSEA. The CDR3 length is 12 residues. This chain's CDR3 is CNVQGWGYGYTF. For the CDR3, the DNA is TGCAACGTTCAAGGGTGGGGATATGGCTACACCTTC.

The chain joins TRBV20-1 to TRBJ2-1; 7 bases map to TRBD2. The CDR3 consists of 18 residues. V was pared by 1 base and J by 4 bases, with 16 bases of the junction left unmatched. Germline V lookup: CDR1 DFQATT, CDR2 SNEGSKA (reference sequence). CDR3 sequence (DNA): TGCAGTGCTAGAGCGTTCGGTGCCGGACTAGATGGTTACAATGAGCAGTTCTTC. Translation gives CSARAFGAGLDGYNEQFF.

The rearrangement links TRBV5-1 to TRBJ1-1; 10 positions match TRBD1. Trimming at V came to 0 bases and at J to 2 bases, leaving 4 bases not matched to a gene. CDR3 length: 16 residues. Germline V lookup: CDR1 SGHRS, CDR2 YFSETQ. The CDR3 DNA reads as TGCGCCAGCAGCTTGGAATGGACAGGGGGAAACACTGAAGCTTTCTTT. It yields the protein CASSLEWTGGNTEAFF.

Only a few counts were recorded for this clonotype. This rearrangement joins TRBV7-2 to TRBJ2-3; TRBD1 matches 7 bases. The CDR3 sequence is 17 residues long. Trimming at V came to 2 bases and at J to 2 bases, leaving 10 bases not matched to a gene. Per the germline V gene, CDR1 is SGHTA and CDR2 is FQGNSA. CDR3: CASSLIGSTGATDTQYF. In nucleotides, the CDR3 is TGTGCCAGCAGCTTAATAGGCTCCACAGGGGCCACAGATACGCAGTATTTT.

V is TRBV28 and J is TRBJ2-5; D ambiguous. V lost 1 base and J lost 9, with 12 bases in between. This CDR3 has 13 residues. Germline-derived CDR1 and CDR2 are MDHEN and SYDVKM. This chain's CDR3 is CASSLYVGASQYF. The CDR3 DNA reads TGTGCCAGCAGTTTATATGTCGGCGCTTCCCAGTACTTC.

The sample holds a few counts of this clonotype. The V call is TRBV5-1, the J call TRBJ1-5; D is undetermined. The ends were cut back, 6 bases at V and 0 bases at J, with 4 bases in the middle. This CDR3 comprises 12 residues. Germline lookup yields CDR1 SGHRS and CDR2 YFSETQ. The CDR3, as DNA: TGCGCCAGCAACGGTAGCAATCAGCCCCAGCATTTT. Its translation: CASNGSNQPQHF.

The chain uses TRBV3-1 and TRBJ2-3; the D gene is possibly TRBD2 (6 bases). Trimming pared 4 bases from V and 3 bases from J, leaving 17 bases between. The CDR3 contains 16 residues. CDR1 is LGHDT and CDR2 is YNNKEL in the germline V gene (reference sequence). The CDR3 DNA reads as TGTGCCAGCAGCCCCTCTGGGCGGGGCTTTACAGATACGCAGTATTTT. Its protein is CASSPSGRGFTDTQYF.